The source of this T cell receptor beta chain is a study of human T cells and chemical hapten exposure (dated by TCRdb to about 2021). Study-level background: For sensitization, 2% DPC in acetone was applied to a roughly 2 cm by roughly 2 cm area of upper inner arm skin. Patients additionally received weekly therapeutic DPC doses to the scalp throughout the roughly 23-week study period. Patch testing was performed on the upper back with Finn chambers containing 0.01% DPC, and the patch tests were scored after 6 days according to International Contact Dermatitis Research Group standards. The mostly female patient cohort included alopecia areata with under or over 50% scalp involvement, alopecia totalis and alopecia universalis. Libraries were pooled for sequencing, and variation in per-sample TCR yields was attributed mainly to small differences in library volumes within the pool. This study followed changes in the peripheral blood TCR repertoire in vivo during primary and secondary sensitization of alopecia patients to the hapten diphenylcyclopropenone (DPC). Blood was sampled from patients pre-sensitization (week 0) and at 2, 6 and about 24 weeks after DPC sensitization. Under 30 alopecia patients gave blood for TCR sequencing at one to four time points (pre-sensitization, 2, 6 and 24 weeks).

The study at large found these results: Because every patient had alopecia, a presumed autoimmune disease, the patients' immune response might differ from that of healthy individuals. DPC sensitization did not change the number of TCRs with a frequency above 1 in 1000, and there was no evidence of changes in global repertoire structure. After repeated subsampling, the strength of the expansion versus patch-test correlation and the threshold at which it became significant changed. Compared with pre-sensitization or healthy control sets, expanded TCRs formed significantly more large CDR3 similarity clusters, which is consistent with antigen-driven responses. Patch test score was positively correlated with the number of PT1 expanded TCRs, with significance at thresholds 8, 16 and 32 but not at 4.

Receptor amplification or capture employed RACE. Sequencing used a NextSeq 500. During library preparation, unique molecular identifiers were attached to individual cDNA molecules so that TCRs could be counted in a quantitative, reproducible way. Each blood RNA sample was used to sequence both TCR alpha and TCR beta chains. As for the authors' bioinformatics: Samples had a median of roughly 99,000 TCRs, with a range from roughly 20,000 to 690,600. V, J and CDR3 annotation of the TCR reads was carried out using the Decombinator software suite. For PS versus PT1 abundance plots, all samples were subsampled to the same number of TCRs (28,000). Expanded TCRs were defined as absent before sensitization and observed at least eight times at the 2-week time point. In TCRdb, the public reads were trimmed at Q25 with fastp and aligned with MiXCR, with productive beta chains retained. For every CDR3 protein sequence, its rows merge into one entry that carries the most common genes and DNA. The V and J calls come from TCRdb's annotation, not from the publication. The sample has fewer than 300,000 distinct CDR3 sequences on record, 7% to 10% of them singletons. The ten largest make up 2% to 2.5% of the sample.

This specimen's time point label, interpreted: pre-sensitization, week 0. In light of the paper, this sample's treatment or condition label describes: therapeutic diphenylcyclopropenone sensitization with weekly scalp DPC. At each patch-test visit, blood was drawn before the patch test was applied. To be eligible, patients had to be aged 18 to 70, diagnosed with alopecia and judged suitable for DPC therapy, while pregnant patients were excluded. Total RNA was isolated from unfractionated whole blood collected in Tempus Blood RNA tubes. This clonotype was observed many times. No antigen is known for it. No per-base quality is available; no much larger clone lies one base away. The TCR comes from a woman in her 40s with alopecia areata. Some clones in this sample may be carry-over from other donors' samples. This specimen was whole blood, taken in connection with sensitization to the hapten diphenylcyclopropenone (DPC).

The CDR3 is CAWSESGLINEQFF. Read as DNA, the sequence is TGTGCCTGGAGTGAGAGCGGCCTCATTAATGAGCAGTTCTTC. The receptor chain draws on TRBV30 and TRBJ2-1; the D gene is perhaps TRBD2, on 5 matching bases. The germline V gene (reference sequence) provides CDR1 GTSNPN and CDR2 SVGIG. The CDR3 contains 14 residues, cysteine and phenylalanine counted. The only DNA kept is the CDR3, 42 bases in frame from the first base. At the junction V is shortened by 1 base and J by 7 bases, with 14 bases in between.